This T cell receptor (beta chain) was profiled in a study of human T cells and chemical hapten exposure. Germline assignment: CDR1 DFQATT and CDR2 SNEGSKA (reference sequence). This CDR3 has 18 residues. Unmatched junction bases numbered 17, after V lost 5 bases and J lost 2 bases. Time point defined: patch test 1, 2 weeks after DPC sensitization. Treatment: therapeutic diphenylcyclopropenone sensitization with weekly scalp DPC. Individual cDNA molecules in this library carried unique molecular identifiers. TCRdb re-called the RACE reads through MiXCR, storing one row per CDR3 protein. The table shows 150,000 to 200,000 distinct CDR3 sequences, with about 14% occurring only once.

This chain uses TRBV20-1 with TRBJ2-3; the match to TRBD2 covers 9 bases. The sample here was whole blood, taken in connection with sensitization to the hapten diphenylcyclopropenone (DPC). This sequence was found in a woman in her twenties or thirties with alopecia areata. Some clones in this sample may be carry-over from other donors' samples. DNA of the CDR3: TGCAGTGCTGGCTCATCCACTCGGAGCGGGGGGCCCACAGATACGCAGTATTTT. It is translated as CSAGSSTRSGGPTDTQYF.